This is a list of T cell receptor beta chains from one sample in a study of blood T cells in healthy people across ages. Via MiXCR, TCRdb re-called the 5' RACE reads, giving one row per CDR3 protein. The sample consists of 1.5 million to 2 million distinct CDR3 sequences, 28% of them appearing once. The sample taken for sequencing was blood. These receptors came from a woman aged 25-40 years in good health. Each CDR3 is given with its conserved first and last residue. The order of the fields is D gene, V gene, clone size, J gene, CDR3 protein, CDR3 DNA. The D gene is left open where the match is weak. Only part of the rows carry a size: once, few, many, or a class if the clone is expanded.

d_call: .; v_call: TRBV5-1; clone_size: many; j_call: TRBJ2-3; cdr3_aa: CASSLFLSTDTQYF; cdr3_nt: TGCGCCAGCAGCTTGTTCCTTAGCACAGATACGCAGTATTTT
d_call: .; v_call: TRBV5-1; clone_size: .; j_call: TRBJ2-7; cdr3_aa: CASSRRDSGDYEQYF; cdr3_nt: TGCGCCAGCAGTCGGAGGGACTCCGGAGACTACGAGCAGTACTTC
d_call: .; v_call: TRBV5-1; clone_size: few; j_call: TRBJ2-5; cdr3_aa: CASSLSGVQYF; cdr3_nt: TGCGCCAGCAGCCTCTCGGGAGTTCAGTACTTC
d_call: TRBD1; v_call: TRBV12-3/TRBV12-4; clone_size: .; j_call: TRBJ1-5; cdr3_aa: CASRRGQGYQPQHF; cdr3_nt: TGTGCCAGCAGACGTGGACAGGGCTATCAGCCCCAGCATTTT
d_call: TRBD2; v_call: TRBV20-1; clone_size: .; j_call: TRBJ2-7; cdr3_aa: CSARDISGGAREQYF; cdr3_nt: TGCAGTGCTAGAGATATCAGCGGGGGGGCCCGCGAGCAGTACTTC
d_call: .; v_call: TRBV28; clone_size: .; j_call: TRBJ2-1; cdr3_aa: CASSGIQAYNEQFF; cdr3_nt: TGTGCCAGCAGTGGAATTCAGGCCTACAATGAGCAGTTCTTC
d_call: .; v_call: TRBV21-1; clone_size: many; j_call: TRBJ2-7; cdr3_aa: CASSKGPTSGLPEQYF; cdr3_nt: TGTGCCAGCAGCAAAGGGCCGACTAGCGGGCTTCCCGAGCAGTACTTC
d_call: TRBD2; v_call: TRBV5-1; clone_size: .; j_call: TRBJ2-1; cdr3_aa: CASSWGLAGGPVIYEQFF; cdr3_nt: TGCGCCAGCAGCTGGGGACTAGCGGGGGGCCCCGTTATCTATGAGCAGTTCTTC
d_call: TRBD2; v_call: TRBV20-1; clone_size: few; j_call: TRBJ2-1; cdr3_aa: CSARPRTSGRMRYEQFF; cdr3_nt: TGCAGTGCCCGGCCACGTACGTCCGGGAGGATGAGGTATGAGCAGTTCTTC
d_call: .; v_call: TRBV5-1; clone_size: .; j_call: TRBJ2-7; cdr3_aa: CASSLGDTFYEQYF; cdr3_nt: TGCGCCAGCAGCTTGGGTGACACCTTCTACGAGCAGTACTTC
d_call: TRBD2; v_call: TRBV28; clone_size: .; j_call: TRBJ2-3; cdr3_aa: CASSFKSGTSEDTQYF; cdr3_nt: TGTGCCAGCAGTTTTAAATCCGGGACTAGCGAAGATACGCAGTATTTT
d_call: .; v_call: TRBV6-4; clone_size: few; j_call: TRBJ2-3; cdr3_aa: CASSDYRGTQYF; cdr3_nt: TGTGCCAGCAGTGATTACCGGGGTACGCAGTATTTT
d_call: .; v_call: TRBV6-2/TRBV6-3; clone_size: few; j_call: TRBJ1-4; cdr3_aa: CASSYSMQQREKLFF; cdr3_nt: TGTGCCAGCAGTTACTCGATGCAGCAGAGGGAAAAACTGTTTTTT
d_call: .; v_call: TRBV28; clone_size: .; j_call: TRBJ2-7; cdr3_aa: CVSSLSNYEQYF; cdr3_nt: TGTGTCAGCAGTCTATCTAACTACGAGCAGTACTTC
d_call: .; v_call: TRBV6-1; clone_size: few; j_call: TRBJ2-2; cdr3_aa: CASITITNTGELFF; cdr3_nt: TGTGCCAGCATTACTATTACGAACACCGGGGAGCTGTTTTTT
d_call: TRBD1; v_call: TRBV4-1; clone_size: few; j_call: TRBJ2-7; cdr3_aa: CAGSQPLRDRENEQYF; cdr3_nt: TGCGCCGGCAGCCAACCACTGAGGGACAGGGAAAACGAGCAGTACTTC
d_call: .; v_call: TRBV20-1; clone_size: few; j_call: TRBJ1-2; cdr3_aa: CSAPFAGLYGYTF; cdr3_nt: TGCAGTGCTCCTTTCGCGGGGCTCTATGGCTACACCTTC
d_call: .; v_call: TRBV5-1; clone_size: many; j_call: TRBJ1-6; cdr3_aa: CASSPATGLGGSPLHF; cdr3_nt: TGCGCCAGCAGCCCCGCGACAGGCCTCGGGGGCTCACCCCTCCACTTT
d_call: .; v_call: TRBV12-3/TRBV12-4; clone_size: .; j_call: TRBJ2-7; cdr3_aa: CASSNQVSYEQYF; cdr3_nt: TGTGCCAGCAGTAATCAGGTCTCCTACGAGCAGTACTTC
d_call: TRBD2; v_call: TRBV7-2; clone_size: .; j_call: TRBJ2-3; cdr3_aa: CASSPRTSGPSTDTQYF; cdr3_nt: TGTGCCAGCAGCCCCCGGACTAGCGGGCCCTCCACAGATACGCAGTATTTT
d_call: TRBD1; v_call: TRBV7-6; clone_size: many; j_call: TRBJ1-6; cdr3_aa: CASSPRQGRSSYNSPLHF; cdr3_nt: TGTGCCAGCAGCCCCAGACAGGGGCGCAGCTCCTATAATTCACCCCTCCACTTT
d_call: .; v_call: TRBV5-5; clone_size: few; j_call: TRBJ2-6; cdr3_aa: CASSAPGLSSGANVLTF; cdr3_nt: TGTGCCAGCAGCGCCCCGGGACTGAGCTCTGGGGCCAACGTCCTGACTTTC
d_call: TRBD2; v_call: TRBV7-9; clone_size: .; j_call: TRBJ2-7; cdr3_aa: CASSFAGASGRSKEQYF; cdr3_nt: TGCGCCAGCAGCTTTGCCGGGGCTAGCGGGCGGAGTAAGGAGCAGTACTTC
d_call: .; v_call: TRBV12-3/TRBV12-4; clone_size: few; j_call: TRBJ1-5; cdr3_aa: CASSLKDTPQHF; cdr3_nt: TGTGCCAGCAGTTTGAAGGATACGCCCCAGCATTTT
d_call: .; v_call: TRBV5-1; clone_size: few; j_call: TRBJ2-3; cdr3_aa: CASSYRTDISGDTQYF; cdr3_nt: TGCGCCAGCAGCTACCGGACCGATATCTCGGGAGATACGCAGTATTTT
d_call: TRBD2; v_call: TRBV5-6; clone_size: few; j_call: TRBJ2-3; cdr3_aa: CASSLRRENAHTQYF; cdr3_nt: TGTGCCAGCAGCTTGCGGCGGGAGAATGCACATACGCAGTATTTT
d_call: TRBD2; v_call: TRBV6-5; clone_size: many; j_call: TRBJ2-7; cdr3_aa: CASSSTTSGSLYEQYF; cdr3_nt: TGTGCCAGCAGTTCCACCACTAGCGGGAGTCTCTACGAGCAGTACTTC
d_call: .; v_call: TRBV6-5; clone_size: .; j_call: TRBJ2-7; cdr3_aa: CASSNSGDEQDF; cdr3_nt: TGTGCCAGCTCTAACTCCGGGGACGAGCAGGACTTC
d_call: .; v_call: TRBV3-1; clone_size: .; j_call: TRBJ1-2; cdr3_aa: CASSQDIRGYTF; cdr3_nt: TGTGCCAGCAGCCAAGACATACGCGGCTACACCTTC
d_call: .; v_call: TRBV6-1; clone_size: .; j_call: TRBJ2-7; cdr3_aa: CASKRFTDSYEQYF; cdr3_nt: TGTGCCAGCAAGAGGTTCACAGACTCCTACGAGCAGTACTTC
d_call: TRBD1; v_call: TRBV12-3/TRBV12-4; clone_size: .; j_call: TRBJ2-6; cdr3_aa: CASSSHNRGLGSGANVRTF; cdr3_nt: TGTGCCAGCAGTTCGCATAACAGGGGCTTAGGCTCTGGGGCCAACGTCCGGACTTTC
d_call: .; v_call: TRBV29-1; clone_size: many; j_call: TRBJ1-2; cdr3_aa: CSVVGSYGYTF; cdr3_nt: TGCAGCGTTGTAGGGTCATATGGCTACACCTTC
d_call: TRBD1; v_call: TRBV12-3/TRBV12-4; clone_size: .; j_call: TRBJ2-7; cdr3_aa: CASSQTGGGIYEQYF; cdr3_nt: TGTGCCAGCAGCCAAACAGGGGGCGGGATCTACGAGCAGTACTTC
d_call: .; v_call: TRBV28; clone_size: .; j_call: TRBJ2-4; cdr3_aa: CASSLFSHDPQYF; cdr3_nt: TGTGCCAGCAGTTTATTCTCCCACGACCCGCAGTACTTC
d_call: .; v_call: TRBV20-1; clone_size: many; j_call: TRBJ2-1; cdr3_aa: CSAADAIYNEQFF; cdr3_nt: TGCAGTGCAGCGGACGCGATCTACAATGAGCAGTTCTTC
d_call: .; v_call: TRBV4-1; clone_size: few; j_call: TRBJ2-3; cdr3_aa: CASSQEGVGSGPDTQYF; cdr3_nt: TGCGCCAGCAGCCAAGAAGGGGTGGGTAGCGGTCCAGATACGCAGTATTTT
d_call: TRBD1; v_call: TRBV6-2/TRBV6-3; clone_size: once; j_call: TRBJ2-7; cdr3_aa: CASSLGTGARNEQYF; cdr3_nt: TGTGCCAGCAGTTTGGGGACAGGGGCTCGGAACGAGCAGTACTTC
d_call: TRBD2; v_call: TRBV6-2/TRBV6-3; clone_size: few; j_call: TRBJ2-1; cdr3_aa: CASNLGTRVFF; cdr3_nt: TGTGCCAGCAACCTCGGGACTAGGGTGTTCTTC
d_call: .; v_call: TRBV6-5; clone_size: .; j_call: TRBJ1-2; cdr3_aa: CASTNRSGYTF; cdr3_nt: TGTGCCAGCACCAACAGATCGGGCTACACCTTC
d_call: .; v_call: TRBV5-1; clone_size: .; j_call: TRBJ2-6; cdr3_aa: CASSILPPRAGANVPTF; cdr3_nt: TGCGCCAGCAGCATCTTACCCCCTAGGGCTGGGGCCAACGTCCCGACTTTC
d_call: TRBD2; v_call: TRBV6-6; clone_size: once; j_call: TRBJ2-1; cdr3_aa: CASSSVAGATCNEQFF; cdr3_nt: TGTGCCAGCAGTTCCGTAGCGGGAGCAACCTGCAATGAGCAGTTCTTC
d_call: TRBD1; v_call: TRBV12-3/TRBV12-4; clone_size: .; j_call: TRBJ2-5; cdr3_aa: CASGETGDGQETQYF; cdr3_nt: TGTGCCAGCGGCGAGACAGGGGACGGCCAAGAGACCCAGTACTTC
d_call: TRBD1; v_call: TRBV5-1; clone_size: .; j_call: TRBJ2-7; cdr3_aa: CASSPTTGSSFEQYF; cdr3_nt: TGCGCCAGCAGCCCTACGACAGGGTCCTCCTTCGAGCAGTACTTC
d_call: TRBD2; v_call: TRBV5-1; clone_size: .; j_call: TRBJ2-7; cdr3_aa: CASRRGGRAKEQYF; cdr3_nt: TGCGCCAGCAGGCGTGGCGGGAGGGCGAAGGAGCAGTACTTC
d_call: TRBD1; v_call: TRBV28; clone_size: few; j_call: TRBJ1-5; cdr3_aa: CASSAGGASNQPQHF; cdr3_nt: TGTGCCAGCAGTGCAGGGGGCGCTTCCAATCAGCCCCAGCATTTT